The T cell receptor (beta chain) under discussion was sequenced for a study of T cell responses to AZD1222 COVID-19 vaccine. Study overall: It was second doses at about 4 or about 12 weeks that were pooled.

This CDR3 has 17 amino acids. The germline V gene encodes CDR1 SNHLY and CDR2 FYNNEI. The V and J ends lost 6 bases and 12 bases respectively, with 30 bases between them. Sequenced by immunoSEQ multiplex PCR; TCRdb stores in-frame clones only, minus some. Among 54,000 or so clones listed, 80% to 90% were seen once. The sequence was collected from an adult in good health. Sequencing was performed on peripheral blood, taken on day 0 of AZD1222 vaccination. The rearrangement uses TRBV2 and TRBJ2-1; unclear D gene. Written as DNA, the CDR3 is TGTGCCAGCAGGGCGGCGAGCAGTTTTCAAACTTCCGATGGGCAGTTCTTC. It yields the protein CASRAASSFQTSDGQFF.